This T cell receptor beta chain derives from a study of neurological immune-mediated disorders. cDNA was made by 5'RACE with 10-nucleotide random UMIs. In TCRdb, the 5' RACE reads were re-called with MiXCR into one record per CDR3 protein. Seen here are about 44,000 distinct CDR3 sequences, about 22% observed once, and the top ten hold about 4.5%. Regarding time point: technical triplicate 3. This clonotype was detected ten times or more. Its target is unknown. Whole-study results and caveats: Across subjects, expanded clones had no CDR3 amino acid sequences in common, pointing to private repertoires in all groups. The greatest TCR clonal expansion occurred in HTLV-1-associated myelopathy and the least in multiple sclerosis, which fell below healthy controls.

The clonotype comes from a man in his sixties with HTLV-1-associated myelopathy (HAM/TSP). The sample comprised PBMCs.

CDR3 coding DNA: TGCGCCAGCAGCTTGGGACAGAGCACAGATACGCAGTATTTT. Protein product: CASSLGQSTDTQYF. The chain links TRBV5-1 to TRBJ2-3; a possible D gene is TRBD1 (5 bases). The germline gives CDR1 SGHRS, CDR2 YFSETQ. The CDR3 spans 14 residues. V was trimmed by 0 bases and J by 0 bases, leaving 5 bases between them.